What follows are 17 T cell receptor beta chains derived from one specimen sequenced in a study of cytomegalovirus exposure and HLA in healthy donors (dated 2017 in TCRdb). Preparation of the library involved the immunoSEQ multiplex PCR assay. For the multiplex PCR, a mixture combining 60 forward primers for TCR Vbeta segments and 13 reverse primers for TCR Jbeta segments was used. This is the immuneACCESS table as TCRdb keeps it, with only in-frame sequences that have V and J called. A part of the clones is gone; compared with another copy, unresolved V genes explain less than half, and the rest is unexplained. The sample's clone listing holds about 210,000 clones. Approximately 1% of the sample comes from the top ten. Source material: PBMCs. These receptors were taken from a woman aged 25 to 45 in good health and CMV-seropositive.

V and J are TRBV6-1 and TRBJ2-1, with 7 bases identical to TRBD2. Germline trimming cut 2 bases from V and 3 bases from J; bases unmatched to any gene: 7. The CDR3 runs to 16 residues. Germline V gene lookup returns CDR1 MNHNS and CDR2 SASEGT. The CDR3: CASSESRGVFYNEQFF. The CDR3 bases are TGTGCCAGCAGTGAAAGCCGGGGGGTATTCTACAATGAGCAGTTCTTC.

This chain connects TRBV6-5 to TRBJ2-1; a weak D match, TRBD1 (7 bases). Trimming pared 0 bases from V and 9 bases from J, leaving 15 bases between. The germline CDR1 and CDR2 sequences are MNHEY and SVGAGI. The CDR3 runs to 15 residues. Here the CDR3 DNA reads TGTGCCAGCAGTTACTCGAGGCAGGGGGGTAGTGAGCAGTTCTTC. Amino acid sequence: CASSYSRQGGSEQFF.

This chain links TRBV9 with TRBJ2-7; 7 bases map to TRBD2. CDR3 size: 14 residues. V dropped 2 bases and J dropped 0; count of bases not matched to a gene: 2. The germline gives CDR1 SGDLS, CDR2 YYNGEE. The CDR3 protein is CASSVSGASYEQYF. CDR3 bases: TGTGCCAGCAGCGTGAGCGGGGCCTCCTACGAGCAGTACTTC.

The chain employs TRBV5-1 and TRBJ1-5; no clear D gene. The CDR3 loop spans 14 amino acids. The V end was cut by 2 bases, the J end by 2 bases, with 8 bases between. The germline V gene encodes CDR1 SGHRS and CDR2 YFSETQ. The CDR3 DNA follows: TGCGCCAGCAGCTTACTTGGAGGCAATCAGCCCCAGCATTTT. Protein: CASSLLGGNQPQHF. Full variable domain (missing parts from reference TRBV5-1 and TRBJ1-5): KAGVTQTPRYLIKTRGQQVTLSCSPISGHRSVSWYQQTPGQGLQFLFEYFSETQRNKGNFPGRFSGRQFSNSRSEMNVSTLELGDSALYLCASSLLGGNQPQHFGDGTRLSIL.

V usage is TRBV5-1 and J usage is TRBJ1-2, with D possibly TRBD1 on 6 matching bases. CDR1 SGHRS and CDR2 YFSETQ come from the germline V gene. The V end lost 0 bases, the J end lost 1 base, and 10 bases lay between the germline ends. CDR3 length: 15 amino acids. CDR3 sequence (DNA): TGCGCCAGCAGCTTGGAGGCAGGGGTTAACTATGGCTACACCTTC. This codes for CASSLEAGVNYGYTF.

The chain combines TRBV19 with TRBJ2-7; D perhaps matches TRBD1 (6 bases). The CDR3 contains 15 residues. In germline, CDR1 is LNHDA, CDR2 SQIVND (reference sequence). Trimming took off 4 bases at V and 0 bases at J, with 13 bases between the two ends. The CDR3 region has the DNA TGTGCCAGTAGTACCGACAGGAAGAGCTCCTACGAGCAGTACTTC. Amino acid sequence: CASSTDRKSSYEQYF.

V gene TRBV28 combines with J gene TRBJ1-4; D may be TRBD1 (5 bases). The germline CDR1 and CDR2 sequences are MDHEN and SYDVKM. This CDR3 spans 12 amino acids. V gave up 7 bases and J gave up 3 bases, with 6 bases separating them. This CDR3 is CASTRANEKLFF. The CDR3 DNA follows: TGTGCCAGCACCAGGGCTAATGAAAAACTGTTTTTT.

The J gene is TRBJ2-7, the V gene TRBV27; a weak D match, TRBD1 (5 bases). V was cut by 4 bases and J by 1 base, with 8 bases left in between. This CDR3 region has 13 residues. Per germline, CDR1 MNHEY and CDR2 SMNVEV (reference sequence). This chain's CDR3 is CASSSQGSYEQYF. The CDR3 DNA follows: TGTGCCAGCAGTTCTCAGGGATCCTACGAGCAGTACTTC.

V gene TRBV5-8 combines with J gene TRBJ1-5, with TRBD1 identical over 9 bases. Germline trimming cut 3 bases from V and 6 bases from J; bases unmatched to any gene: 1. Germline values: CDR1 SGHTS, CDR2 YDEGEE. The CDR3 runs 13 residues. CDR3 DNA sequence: TGTGCCAGCAGCTGGGACAGGGTTCAGCCCCAGCATTTT. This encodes CASSWDRVQPQHF.

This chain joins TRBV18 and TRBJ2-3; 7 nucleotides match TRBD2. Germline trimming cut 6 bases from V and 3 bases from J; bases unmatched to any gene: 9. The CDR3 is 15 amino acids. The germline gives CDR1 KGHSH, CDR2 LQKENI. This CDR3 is CASSLRLAGTDTQYF. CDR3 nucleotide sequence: TGTGCCAGCTCTCTACGACTAGCCGGAACAGATACGCAGTATTTT.

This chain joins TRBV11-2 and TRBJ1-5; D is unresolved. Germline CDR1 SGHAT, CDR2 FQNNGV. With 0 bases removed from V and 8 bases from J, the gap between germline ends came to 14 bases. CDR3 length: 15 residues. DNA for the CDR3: TGTGCCAGCAGCTTAGATCTAGACGCCCTGAAGCCCCAGCATTTT. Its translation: CASSLDLDALKPQHF.

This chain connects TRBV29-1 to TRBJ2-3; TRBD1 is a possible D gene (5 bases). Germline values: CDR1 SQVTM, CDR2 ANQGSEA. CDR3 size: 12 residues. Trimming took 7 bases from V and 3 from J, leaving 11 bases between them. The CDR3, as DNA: TGCAGCGCAGGGATTAGTACAGATACGCAGTATTTT. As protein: CSAGISTDTQYF.

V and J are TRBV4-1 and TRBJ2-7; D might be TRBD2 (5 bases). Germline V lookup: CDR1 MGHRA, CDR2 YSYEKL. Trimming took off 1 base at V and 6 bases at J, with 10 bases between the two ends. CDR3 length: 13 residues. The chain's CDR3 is CASSQVDYSEQYF. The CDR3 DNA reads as TGCGCCAGCAGCCAAGTCGACTACTCCGAGCAGTACTTC.

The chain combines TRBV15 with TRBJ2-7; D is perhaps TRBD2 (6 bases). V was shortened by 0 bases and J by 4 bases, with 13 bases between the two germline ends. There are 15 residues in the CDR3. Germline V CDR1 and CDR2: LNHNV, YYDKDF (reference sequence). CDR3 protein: CATSRDRGTSYEQYF. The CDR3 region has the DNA TGTGCCACCAGCAGAGATCGGGGGACGAGTTACGAGCAGTACTTC.

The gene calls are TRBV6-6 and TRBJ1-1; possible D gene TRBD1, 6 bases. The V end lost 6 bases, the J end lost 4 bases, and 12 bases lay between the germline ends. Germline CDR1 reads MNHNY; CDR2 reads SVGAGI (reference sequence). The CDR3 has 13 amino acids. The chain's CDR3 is CASSQGGGTEAFF. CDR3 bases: TGTGCCAGCAGCCAAGGGGGGGGCACTGAAGCTTTCTTT.

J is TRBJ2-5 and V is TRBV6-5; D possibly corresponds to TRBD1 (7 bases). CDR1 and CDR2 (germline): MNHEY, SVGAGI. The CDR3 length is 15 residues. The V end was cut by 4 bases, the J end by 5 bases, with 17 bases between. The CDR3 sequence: CASSWMTGTGETQYF. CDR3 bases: TGTGCCAGCAGTTGGATGACAGGGACTGGTGAGACCCAGTACTTC.

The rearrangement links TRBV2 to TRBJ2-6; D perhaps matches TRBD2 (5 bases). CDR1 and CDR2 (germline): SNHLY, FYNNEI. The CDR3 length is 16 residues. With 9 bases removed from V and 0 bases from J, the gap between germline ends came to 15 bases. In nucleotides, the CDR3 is TGTGCCAGTCCAACTAGAGGGATCTCTGGGGCCAACGTCCTGACTTTC. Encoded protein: CASPTRGISGANVLTF.